The entry below describes one T cell receptor (beta chain). Per the study methods: Amplification from reference gene primers served as the basis for estimated nucleated cell counts. Method: immunoSEQ multiplex PCR; TCRdb's copy keeps in-frame clones and lacks some. The V and J calls and the clone size are those of that table, but D and trimming were determined from the DNA. The sample consists of just under 350,000 clones, around four fifths of them appearing once. Germline values: CDR1 SGHKS, CDR2 YYEKEE (reference sequence). The J segment lost 4 bases and the V segment lost 1 base, leaving 3 bases of the junction unmatched. This CDR3 contains 14 residues. The sample comes from a study of blood T cell repertoires in COVID-19. About the study: Researchers got acute and convalescent COVID-19 samples from the United States, Italy and Spain. PBMCs, B-cell-depleted T cells, or T cells provided the cDNA or gDNA that made up the material.

The TCR was taken from a man under 40 with active or convalescent COVID-19. The chain links TRBV5-5 to TRBJ1-2, with 8 bases fitting TRBD1. Sequencing used peripheral blood. CDR3 protein: CASSLQGALYGYTF. CDR3 nucleotide sequence: TGTGCCAGCAGCTTGCAGGGGGCCCTCTATGGCTACACCTTC.